The source of this TCR beta chain is a study of T cell changes during pregnancy in multiple sclerosis. The repertoire was sequenced with immunoSEQ multiplex PCR; TCRdb's copy has only in-frame clones and lacks some. Of 55,000 to 70,000 clones in the sample, 85% to 95% are singletons; the top ten hold approximately 2.8%. The CDR3 has 14 amino acids. Trimming removed 0 bases from V and 5 bases from J; junction bases left unmatched: 5. Germline CDR1 SGHRS, CDR2 YFSETQ. The sequencing here drew on CD8+ T cells from peripheral blood mononuclear cells, taken in the third trimester of pregnancy. The V call is TRBV5-1, the J call TRBJ2-7, with TRBD1 matching 7 bases. This receptor was obtained from a female donor in good health, enrolled as a control in a pregnancy study. The CDR3 bases are TGCGCCAGCAGCTTGGCGGGACAGACGAACGAGCAGTACTTC. It specifies CASSLAGQTNEQYF.